This is a list of T cell receptor beta chains from one sample in a study of CD8 T cells in ankylosing spondylitis. TCRdb ran MiXCR on the 5' RACE reads and lists one entry per CDR3 protein. The table has under 300,000 distinct CDR3 sequences, approximately 12% seen once. Sequenced: blood, either unsorted or a sorted T cell fraction (not recorded which). These receptors all stem from a male donor with ankylosing spondylitis or in good health (not recorded which). The CDR3 runs from the conserved cysteine through the conserved F or W. The order of the fields is D gene, J gene, clone size, V gene, CDR3 DNA, CDR3 protein. D genes are given only for firm matches. The listing skips clone size in some rows; elsewhere it reads once, few, many or a size class.

d_gene: .; j_gene: TRBJ2-1; abundance: many; v_gene: TRBV12-3/TRBV12-4; CDR3nt: TGTGCCAGCAGTCCCGGGACCCGTTACAATGAGCAGTTCTTC; CDR3aa: CASSPGTRYNEQFF
d_gene: TRBD1; j_gene: TRBJ1-4; abundance: many; v_gene: TRBV15; CDR3nt: TGTGCCACCAGCAGAGGAACAGGGGGAAACGAAAAACTGTTTTTT; CDR3aa: CATSRGTGGNEKLFF
d_gene: .; j_gene: TRBJ2-3; abundance: few; v_gene: TRBV6-1; CDR3nt: TGTGCCAGCAGCGAAGGGTGGCTCACGAGCACAGATACGCAGTATTTT; CDR3aa: CASSEGWLTSTDTQYF
d_gene: .; j_gene: TRBJ2-7; abundance: .; v_gene: TRBV2; CDR3nt: TGTGCCAATAGTCGAGGCAACGAGCAGTACTTC; CDR3aa: CANSRGNEQYF
d_gene: .; j_gene: TRBJ1-5; abundance: many; v_gene: TRBV9; CDR3nt: TGTGCCAGCAGCCCAAGCGCGGGCAATCAGCCCCAGCATTTT; CDR3aa: CASSPSAGNQPQHF
d_gene: .; j_gene: TRBJ2-7; abundance: many; v_gene: TRBV5-1; CDR3nt: TGCGCCAGCAGCTTGGGAGGCGGAGGGGTTTTTTCCTACGAGCAGTACTTC; CDR3aa: CASSLGGGGVFSYEQYF
d_gene: .; j_gene: TRBJ2-7; abundance: many; v_gene: TRBV4-1; CDR3nt: TGCGCCAGCAGCCAAGAACCCGTACAGGCGGTCTACTACGAGCAGTACTTC; CDR3aa: CASSQEPVQAVYYEQYF
d_gene: .; j_gene: TRBJ2-4; abundance: .; v_gene: TRBV2; CDR3nt: TGTGCCAGCAGGTTTCAAGGGGCCAAAAACATTCAGTACTTC; CDR3aa: CASRFQGAKNIQYF
d_gene: .; j_gene: TRBJ2-3; abundance: .; v_gene: TRBV7-8; CDR3nt: TGTGCCAGCAGCCCGACAGGCCACACAGCTACGCAGTATTTT; CDR3aa: CASSPTGHTATQYF
d_gene: .; j_gene: TRBJ1-4; abundance: .; v_gene: TRBV6-5; CDR3nt: TGTGCCAGCAGTTCTGGGTGGGCTAATGAAAAACTGTTTTTT; CDR3aa: CASSSGWANEKLFF
d_gene: .; j_gene: TRBJ1-3; abundance: .; v_gene: TRBV5-1; CDR3nt: TGCGCCAGCAGCTTGGGGCCGGGACTCGGAGGGGCTGGAAACACCATATATTTT; CDR3aa: CASSLGPGLGGAGNTIYF
d_gene: .; j_gene: TRBJ2-5; abundance: many; v_gene: TRBV5-1; CDR3nt: TGCGCCAGCAGCTTGGGGCGCCTCGAAGAGACCCAGTACTTC; CDR3aa: CASSLGRLEETQYF
d_gene: TRBD1; j_gene: TRBJ2-5; abundance: many; v_gene: TRBV15; CDR3nt: TGTGCCACCAGCAGCGAAGGGACAGGAGGTCGAGAGACCCAGTACTTC; CDR3aa: CATSSEGTGGRETQYF
d_gene: .; j_gene: TRBJ1-1; abundance: many; v_gene: TRBV12-3/TRBV12-4; CDR3nt: TGTGCCAGCAGTCCTTCCCTGAACACTGAAGCTTTCTTT; CDR3aa: CASSPSLNTEAFF
d_gene: .; j_gene: TRBJ2-1; abundance: many; v_gene: TRBV20-1; CDR3nt: TGCAGTGCTAGTCTTAGACACATTGAGCAGTTCTTC; CDR3aa: CSASLRHIEQFF
d_gene: .; j_gene: TRBJ2-1; abundance: few; v_gene: TRBV19; CDR3nt: TGTGCCAGTATGGTCGGCGGAGTCCCTAATGAGCAGTTCTTC; CDR3aa: CASMVGGVPNEQFF
d_gene: .; j_gene: TRBJ2-7; abundance: .; v_gene: TRBV5-1; CDR3nt: TGCGCCAGCAGCTTGCAGGAGGACTACGAGCAGTACTTC; CDR3aa: CASSLQEDYEQYF
d_gene: .; j_gene: TRBJ1-2; abundance: .; v_gene: TRBV9; CDR3nt: TGTGCCAGCAGCGTAGACGTTCAGCGAAACTATGGCTACACCTTC; CDR3aa: CASSVDVQRNYGYTF
d_gene: TRBD2; j_gene: TRBJ2-5; abundance: few; v_gene: TRBV12-3/TRBV12-4; CDR3nt: TGTGCCAGCAGCCTCCTGCTAGCGGATCAGGAGACCCAGTACTTC; CDR3aa: CASSLLLADQETQYF
d_gene: .; j_gene: TRBJ2-1; abundance: many; v_gene: TRBV5-1; CDR3nt: TGCGCCAGCAGCTTCGACAGGGAGCAGTTCTTC; CDR3aa: CASSFDREQFF
d_gene: .; j_gene: TRBJ2-7; abundance: few; v_gene: TRBV3-1; CDR3nt: TGTGCCAGCAGCAACACCCGCTACGAGCAGTACTTC; CDR3aa: CASSNTRYEQYF
d_gene: .; j_gene: TRBJ1-1; abundance: many; v_gene: TRBV29-1; CDR3nt: TGCAGCGTTGAAGACACCGGGACACCAAACACTGAAGCTTTCTTT; CDR3aa: CSVEDTGTPNTEAFF
d_gene: .; j_gene: TRBJ2-7; abundance: .; v_gene: TRBV20-1; CDR3nt: TGCAGTGCTAAGGGGGGGCAGGACTACGAGCAGTACTTC; CDR3aa: CSAKGGQDYEQYF
d_gene: .; j_gene: TRBJ2-2; abundance: many; v_gene: TRBV5-1; CDR3nt: TGCGCCAGCAGCTTCGGAGTTACGAACACCGGGGAGCTGTTTTTT; CDR3aa: CASSFGVTNTGELFF
d_gene: TRBD2; j_gene: TRBJ2-2; abundance: few; v_gene: TRBV12-3/TRBV12-4; CDR3nt: TGTGCCAGCAGTAAGGAAAGCGGGCTAGCGGGAGTTACCGGGGAGCTGTTTTTT; CDR3aa: CASSKESGLAGVTGELFF
d_gene: TRBD1; j_gene: TRBJ1-3; abundance: many; v_gene: TRBV20-1; CDR3nt: TGCAGTGCTAGAGATCCAAGGGGGCCCGGAAACACCATATATTTT; CDR3aa: CSARDPRGPGNTIYF
d_gene: TRBD1; j_gene: TRBJ1-5; abundance: .; v_gene: TRBV10-3; CDR3nt: TGTGCCATCCAGACAGGGGAGGGTCAGCCCCAGCATTTT; CDR3aa: CAIQTGEGQPQHF
d_gene: TRBD1; j_gene: TRBJ1-1; abundance: many; v_gene: TRBV5-1; CDR3nt: TGCGCCAGCACCCCCGGGACAGGAGAACACACTGAAGCTTTCTTT; CDR3aa: CASTPGTGEHTEAFF
d_gene: TRBD1; j_gene: TRBJ2-1; abundance: many; v_gene: TRBV5-1; CDR3nt: TGCGCCAGCAGCTTGGCTATTTGGGACAGGGCCCATGAGCAGTTCTTC; CDR3aa: CASSLAIWDRAHEQFF
d_gene: .; j_gene: TRBJ2-1; abundance: .; v_gene: TRBV5-4; CDR3nt: TGTGCCAGCAGCAGGCAAAGGACCCACAATGAGCAGTTCTTC; CDR3aa: CASSRQRTHNEQFF
d_gene: TRBD2; j_gene: TRBJ2-5; abundance: many; v_gene: TRBV12-5; CDR3nt: TGTGCTAGTGGTCTAGGACTAGCGGAAGAGACCCAGTACTTC; CDR3aa: CASGLGLAEETQYF
d_gene: .; j_gene: TRBJ2-5; abundance: many; v_gene: TRBV20-1; CDR3nt: TGCAGTGCTAGCGCTGAGGAGACCCAGTACTTC; CDR3aa: CSASAEETQYF
d_gene: TRBD1; j_gene: TRBJ2-1; abundance: many; v_gene: TRBV5-1; CDR3nt: TGCGCCAGCTCTGACAGGGGGCAAATCAATGAGCAGTTCTTC; CDR3aa: CASSDRGQINEQFF
d_gene: TRBD2; j_gene: TRBJ2-1; abundance: many; v_gene: TRBV4-2; CDR3nt: TGTGCCAGCAGCCAAGTCTCGGTCGGGAGGGCAGTTTTGGGGAATGAGCAGTTCTTC; CDR3aa: CASSQVSVGRAVLGNEQFF
d_gene: TRBD1; j_gene: TRBJ2-5; abundance: many; v_gene: TRBV15; CDR3nt: TGTGCCACCAGCAGCGCACTAAACAGGGGGCAGTACTTC; CDR3aa: CATSSALNRGQYF
d_gene: .; j_gene: TRBJ1-1; abundance: many; v_gene: TRBV29-1; CDR3nt: TGCAGCGTTGAAGCAAGGTTTAGGGAAAGCACTGAAGCTTTCTTT; CDR3aa: CSVEARFRESTEAFF
d_gene: .; j_gene: TRBJ1-6; abundance: many; v_gene: TRBV12-3/TRBV12-4; CDR3nt: TGTGCCAGCAGTTTACACAGGGAAGATAATTCACCCCTCCACTTT; CDR3aa: CASSLHREDNSPLHF
d_gene: .; j_gene: TRBJ1-2; abundance: few; v_gene: TRBV20-1; CDR3nt: TGCAGTGCTAGAGAAACAGGACGCTATGGCTACACCTTC; CDR3aa: CSARETGRYGYTF
d_gene: .; j_gene: TRBJ2-7; abundance: .; v_gene: TRBV5-6; CDR3nt: TGTGCCAGCAGCGGAGACACCGGTTTCTCCTACGAGCAGTACTTC; CDR3aa: CASSGDTGFSYEQYF
d_gene: .; j_gene: TRBJ2-2; abundance: many; v_gene: TRBV11-2; CDR3nt: TGTGCCAGCAGCTACCAACTAGCACCCGGGGAGCTGTTTTTT; CDR3aa: CASSYQLAPGELFF
d_gene: .; j_gene: TRBJ2-2; abundance: many; v_gene: TRBV4-2; CDR3nt: TGTGCCAGCAGCCAGGAACGGACACTTGCGAACACCGGGGAGCTGTTTTTT; CDR3aa: CASSQERTLANTGELFF
d_gene: .; j_gene: TRBJ1-4; abundance: .; v_gene: TRBV7-3; CDR3nt: TGTGCCAGCAGCTTAATCGGTGGGCAGCTTCCAACTAATGAAAAACTGTTTTTT; CDR3aa: CASSLIGGQLPTNEKLFF
d_gene: .; j_gene: TRBJ2-7; abundance: few; v_gene: TRBV5-1; CDR3nt: TGCGCCAGCAGCTTGGATTCGGGGGAAAACGAGCAGTACTTC; CDR3aa: CASSLDSGENEQYF
d_gene: TRBD2; j_gene: TRBJ2-7; abundance: .; v_gene: TRBV29-1; CDR3nt: TGCAGCGTACTTACTAGCGGGGCCGCCTACGAGCAGTACTTC; CDR3aa: CSVLTSGAAYEQYF
d_gene: .; j_gene: TRBJ1-5; abundance: once; v_gene: TRBV2; CDR3nt: TGTGCCAGCAGAAACGGAGGAAATTCCAATCAGCCCCAGCATTTT; CDR3aa: CASRNGGNSNQPQHF
d_gene: TRBD2; j_gene: TRBJ2-3; abundance: many; v_gene: TRBV5-1; CDR3nt: TGCGCCAGCAGCCCGGGACTAGCCGATCTCACAGATACGCAGTATTTT; CDR3aa: CASSPGLADLTDTQYF
d_gene: .; j_gene: TRBJ1-1; abundance: many; v_gene: TRBV6-6; CDR3nt: TGTGCCAGCAGTCACGGGGGTATCCCTGAAGCTTTCTTT; CDR3aa: CASSHGGIPEAFF
d_gene: .; j_gene: TRBJ2-1; abundance: many; v_gene: TRBV28; CDR3nt: TGTGCCAGCAGTTTATTGTGGGGGCAGAGCTATGAGCAGTTCTTC; CDR3aa: CASSLLWGQSYEQFF
d_gene: TRBD2; j_gene: TRBJ2-3; abundance: few; v_gene: TRBV7-9; CDR3nt: TGTGCCAGCAGCTTTGGCTATCGGCGGGAGGGGACAGATACGCAGTATTTT; CDR3aa: CASSFGYRREGTDTQYF